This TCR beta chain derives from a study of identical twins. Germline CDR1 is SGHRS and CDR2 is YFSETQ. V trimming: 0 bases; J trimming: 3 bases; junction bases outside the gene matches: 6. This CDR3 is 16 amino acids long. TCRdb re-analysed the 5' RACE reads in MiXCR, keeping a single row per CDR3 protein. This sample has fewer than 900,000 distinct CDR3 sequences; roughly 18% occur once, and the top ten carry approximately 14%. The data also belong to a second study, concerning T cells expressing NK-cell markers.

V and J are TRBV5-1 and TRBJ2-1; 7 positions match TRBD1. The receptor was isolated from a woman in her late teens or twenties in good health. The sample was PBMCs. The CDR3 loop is CASSLVEGGGYNEQFF. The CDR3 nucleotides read TGCGCCAGCAGCTTGGTAGAAGGGGGCGGCTACAATGAGCAGTTCTTC.